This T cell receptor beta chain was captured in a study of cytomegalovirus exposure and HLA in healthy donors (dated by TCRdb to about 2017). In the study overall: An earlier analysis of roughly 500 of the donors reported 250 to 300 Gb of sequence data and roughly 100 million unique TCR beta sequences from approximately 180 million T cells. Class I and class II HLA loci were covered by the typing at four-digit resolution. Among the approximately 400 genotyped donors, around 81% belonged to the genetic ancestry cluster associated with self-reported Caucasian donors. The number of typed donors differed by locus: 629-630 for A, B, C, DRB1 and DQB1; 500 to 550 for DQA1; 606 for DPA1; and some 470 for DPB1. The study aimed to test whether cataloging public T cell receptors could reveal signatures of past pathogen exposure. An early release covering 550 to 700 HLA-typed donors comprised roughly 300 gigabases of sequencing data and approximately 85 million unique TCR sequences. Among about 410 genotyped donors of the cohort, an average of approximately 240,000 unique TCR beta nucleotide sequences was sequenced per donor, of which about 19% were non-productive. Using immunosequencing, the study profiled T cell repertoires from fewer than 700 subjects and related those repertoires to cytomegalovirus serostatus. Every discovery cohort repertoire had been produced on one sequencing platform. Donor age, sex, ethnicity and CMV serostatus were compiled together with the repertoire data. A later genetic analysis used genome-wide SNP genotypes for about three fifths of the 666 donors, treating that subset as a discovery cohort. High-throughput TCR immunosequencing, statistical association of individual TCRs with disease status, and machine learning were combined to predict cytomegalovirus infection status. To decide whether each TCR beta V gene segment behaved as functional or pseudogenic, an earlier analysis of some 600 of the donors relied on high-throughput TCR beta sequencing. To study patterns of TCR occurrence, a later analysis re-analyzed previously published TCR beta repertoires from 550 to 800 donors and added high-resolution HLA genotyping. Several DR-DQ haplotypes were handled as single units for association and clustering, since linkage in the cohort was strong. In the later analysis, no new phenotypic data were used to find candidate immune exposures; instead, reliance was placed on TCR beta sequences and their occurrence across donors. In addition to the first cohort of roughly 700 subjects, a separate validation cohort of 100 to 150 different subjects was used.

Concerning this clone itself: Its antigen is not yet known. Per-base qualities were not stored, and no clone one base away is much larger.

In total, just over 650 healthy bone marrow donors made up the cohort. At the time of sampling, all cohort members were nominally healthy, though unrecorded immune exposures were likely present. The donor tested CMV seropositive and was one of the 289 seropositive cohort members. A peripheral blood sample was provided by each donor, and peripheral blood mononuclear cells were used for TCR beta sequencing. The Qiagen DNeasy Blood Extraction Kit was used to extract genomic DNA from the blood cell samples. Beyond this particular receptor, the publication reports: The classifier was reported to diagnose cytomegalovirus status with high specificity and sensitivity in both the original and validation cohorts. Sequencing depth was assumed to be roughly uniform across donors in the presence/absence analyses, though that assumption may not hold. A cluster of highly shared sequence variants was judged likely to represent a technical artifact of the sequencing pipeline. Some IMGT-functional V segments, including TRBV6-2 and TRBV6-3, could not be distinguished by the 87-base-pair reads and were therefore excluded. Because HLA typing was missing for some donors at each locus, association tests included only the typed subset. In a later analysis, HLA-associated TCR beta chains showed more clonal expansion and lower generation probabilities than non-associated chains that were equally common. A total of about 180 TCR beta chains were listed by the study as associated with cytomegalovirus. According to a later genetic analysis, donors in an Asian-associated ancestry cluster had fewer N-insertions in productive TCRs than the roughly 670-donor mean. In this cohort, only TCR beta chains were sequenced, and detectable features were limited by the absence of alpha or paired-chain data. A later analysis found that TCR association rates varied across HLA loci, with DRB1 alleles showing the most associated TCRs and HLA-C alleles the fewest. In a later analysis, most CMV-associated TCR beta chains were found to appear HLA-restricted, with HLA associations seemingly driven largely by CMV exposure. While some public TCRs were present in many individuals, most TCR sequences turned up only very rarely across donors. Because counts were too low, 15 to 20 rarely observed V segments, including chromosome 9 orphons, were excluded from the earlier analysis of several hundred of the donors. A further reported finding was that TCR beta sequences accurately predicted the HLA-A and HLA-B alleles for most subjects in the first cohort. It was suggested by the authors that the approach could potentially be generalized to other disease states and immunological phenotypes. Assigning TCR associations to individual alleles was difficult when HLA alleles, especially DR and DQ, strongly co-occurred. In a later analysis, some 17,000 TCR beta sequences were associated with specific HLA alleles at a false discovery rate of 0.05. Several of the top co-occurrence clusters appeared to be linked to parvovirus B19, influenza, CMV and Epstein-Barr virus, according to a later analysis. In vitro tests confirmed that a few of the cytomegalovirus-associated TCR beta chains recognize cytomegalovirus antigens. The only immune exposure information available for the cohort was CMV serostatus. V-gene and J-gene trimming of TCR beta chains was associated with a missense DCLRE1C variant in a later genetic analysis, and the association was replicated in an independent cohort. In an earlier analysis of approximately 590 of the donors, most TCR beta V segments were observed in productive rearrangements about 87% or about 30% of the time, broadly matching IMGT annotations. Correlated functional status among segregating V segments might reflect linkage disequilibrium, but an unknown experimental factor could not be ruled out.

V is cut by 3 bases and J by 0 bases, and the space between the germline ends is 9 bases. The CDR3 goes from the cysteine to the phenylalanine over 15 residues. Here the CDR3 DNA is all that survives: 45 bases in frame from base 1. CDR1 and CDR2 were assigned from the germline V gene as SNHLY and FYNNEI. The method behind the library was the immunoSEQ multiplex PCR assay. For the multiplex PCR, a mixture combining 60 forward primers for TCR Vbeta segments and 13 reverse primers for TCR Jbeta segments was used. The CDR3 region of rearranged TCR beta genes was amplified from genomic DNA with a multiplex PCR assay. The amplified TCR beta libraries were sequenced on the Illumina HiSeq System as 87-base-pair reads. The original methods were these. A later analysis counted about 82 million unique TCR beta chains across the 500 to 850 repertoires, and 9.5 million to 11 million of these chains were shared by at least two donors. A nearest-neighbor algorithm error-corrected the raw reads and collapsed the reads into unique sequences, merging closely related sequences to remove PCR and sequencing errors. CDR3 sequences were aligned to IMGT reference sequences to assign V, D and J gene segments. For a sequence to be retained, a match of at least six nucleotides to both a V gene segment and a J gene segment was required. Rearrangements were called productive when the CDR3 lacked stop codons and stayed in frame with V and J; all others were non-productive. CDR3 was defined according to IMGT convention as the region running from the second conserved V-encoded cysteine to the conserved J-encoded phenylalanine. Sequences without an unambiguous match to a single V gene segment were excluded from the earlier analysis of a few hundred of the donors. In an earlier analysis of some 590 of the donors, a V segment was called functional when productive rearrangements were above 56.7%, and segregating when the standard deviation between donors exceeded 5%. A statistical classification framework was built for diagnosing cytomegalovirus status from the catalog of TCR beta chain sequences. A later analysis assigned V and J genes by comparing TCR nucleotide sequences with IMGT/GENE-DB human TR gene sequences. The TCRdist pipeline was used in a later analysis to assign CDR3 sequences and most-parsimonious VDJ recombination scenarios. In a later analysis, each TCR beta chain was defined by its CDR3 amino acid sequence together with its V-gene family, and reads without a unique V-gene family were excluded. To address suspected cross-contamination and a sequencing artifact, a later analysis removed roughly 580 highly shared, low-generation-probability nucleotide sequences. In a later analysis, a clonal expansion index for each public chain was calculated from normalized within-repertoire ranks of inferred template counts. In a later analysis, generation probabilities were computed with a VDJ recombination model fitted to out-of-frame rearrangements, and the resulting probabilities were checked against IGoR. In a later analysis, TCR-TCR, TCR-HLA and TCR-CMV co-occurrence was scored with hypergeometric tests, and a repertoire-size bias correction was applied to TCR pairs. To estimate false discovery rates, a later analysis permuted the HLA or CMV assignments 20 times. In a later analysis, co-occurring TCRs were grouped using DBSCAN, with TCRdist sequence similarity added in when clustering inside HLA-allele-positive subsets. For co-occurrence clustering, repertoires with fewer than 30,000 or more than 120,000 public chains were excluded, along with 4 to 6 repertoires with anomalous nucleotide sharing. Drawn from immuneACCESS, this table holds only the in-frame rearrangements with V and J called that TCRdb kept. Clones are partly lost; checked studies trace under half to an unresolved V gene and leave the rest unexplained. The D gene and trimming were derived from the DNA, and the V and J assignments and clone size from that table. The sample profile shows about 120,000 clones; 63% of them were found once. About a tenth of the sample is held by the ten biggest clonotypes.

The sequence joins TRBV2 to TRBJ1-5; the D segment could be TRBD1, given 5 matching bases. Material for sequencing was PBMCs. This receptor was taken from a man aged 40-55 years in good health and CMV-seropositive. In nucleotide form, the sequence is TGTGCCAGCAGTGACCGACAGAATAGCAATCAGCCCCAGCATTTT. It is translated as CASSDRQNSNQPQHF.